This T cell receptor (beta chain) stems from a study of regulatory T cells in long-lasting Graves disease. In building TCR beta libraries, iRepertoire HTBI primers were used together with Arm-PCR of CDR3 regions. TCRdb redid the calling of the multiplex PCR reads with MiXCR, one entry per CDR3 protein. In the table there are roughly 260,000 distinct CDR3 sequences, under 20% of which are singletons. The CDR3 is made up of 16 amino acids. The V and J ends lost 5 bases and 5 bases, in that order; junction bases with no gene match: 14. The germline CDR1 and CDR2 sequences are SGHAT and FQDESV (reference sequence). This clonotype was observed a few times. Time point reported: newly diagnosed GD, antithyroid drugs for less than 3 months. The TCR library was made from RNA that had been extracted from PBMCs in TRIzol. These sequences were also reported in another study, on T cells in Graves' hyperthyroidism and ophthalmopathy.

The TCR comes from a woman in her twenties or thirties with Graves disease. This chain uses TRBV11-1 with TRBJ1-1; TRBD1 matches 7 bases. Specimen: peripheral blood mononuclear cells (PBMCs), collected at new diagnosis, from a patient treated with antithyroid drugs. Here the CDR3 reads CASSPGGAGLVTEAFF. The DNA for the CDR3 is TGTGCCAGCAGCCCAGGGGGGGCAGGGTTAGTGACTGAAGCTTTCTTT.